These T cell receptor beta chains were read from a single sample in a study of somatic mutations in cytotoxic T cells in rheumatoid arthritis. Method: immunoSEQ multiplex PCR; TCRdb's copy keeps in-frame clones and lacks some. The sample lists about 16,000 clones, 80% seen once, with around 9.3% in the top ten. Sequencing was performed on CD8+ T cells sorted from blood. All receptors come from an adult with rheumatoid arthritis. Both conserved end residues are part of each CDR3. Each record gives: J gene, V gene, D gene, clone size, CDR3 protein, CDR3 DNA. The D gene is left open where the match is weak. Where a row states a size, it is once, few, many or the class of an expanded clone; other rows omit it.

j_gene: TRBJ1-2; v_gene: TRBV19; d_gene: -; abundance: -; CDR3aa: CASSAPRGHNYGYTF; CDR3nt: TGTGCCAGTAGTGCCCCCAGGGGACATAACTATGGCTACACCTTC
j_gene: TRBJ2-5; v_gene: TRBV5-1; d_gene: TRBD1; abundance: -; CDR3aa: CASSSEDRVGAQYF; CDR3nt: TGCGCCAGCAGCTCGGAGGACAGGGTAGGGGCCCAGTACTTC
j_gene: TRBJ1-2; v_gene: TRBV29-1; d_gene: -; abundance: -; CDR3aa: CSVEAPFKGVYGYTF; CDR3nt: TGCAGCGTTGAAGCTCCCTTCAAGGGTGTATACGGCTACACCTTC
j_gene: TRBJ1-1; v_gene: TRBV6-1; d_gene: -; abundance: -; CDR3aa: CASSVAGQRHMGPNTEAFF; CDR3nt: TGTGCCAGCAGTGTCGCGGGGCAAAGACATATGGGGCCGAACACTGAAGCTTTCTTT
j_gene: TRBJ1-1; v_gene: TRBV2; d_gene: TRBD1; abundance: -; CDR3aa: CASSEVTGTEAFF; CDR3nt: TGTGCCAGCAGTGAAGTGACAGGGACTGAAGCTTTCTTT
j_gene: TRBJ2-1; v_gene: TRBV10-2; d_gene: TRBD2; abundance: -; CDR3aa: CASSRLAGGPHNEQFF; CDR3nt: TGCGCCAGCAGCCGACTAGCGGGGGGGCCCCACAATGAGCAGTTCTTC
j_gene: TRBJ1-1; v_gene: TRBV28; d_gene: -; abundance: once; CDR3aa: CASSTGFMSTEAFF; CDR3nt: TGTGCCAGCAGTACAGGGTTTATGAGCACTGAAGCTTTCTTT
j_gene: TRBJ2-3; v_gene: TRBV9; d_gene: -; abundance: -; CDR3aa: CASSPPTDTQYF; CDR3nt: TGTGCCAGCAGCCCTCCCACAGATACGCAGTATTTT
j_gene: TRBJ2-7; v_gene: TRBV10-3; d_gene: TRBD1; abundance: -; CDR3aa: CAISPGTGPNEQYF; CDR3nt: TGTGCCATCAGCCCCGGGACAGGGCCGAACGAGCAGTACTTC
j_gene: TRBJ1-5; v_gene: TRBV6-5; d_gene: TRBD1; abundance: once; CDR3aa: CASRGQGKGNQPQHF; CDR3nt: TGTGCCAGCAGAGGACAGGGGAAGGGCAATCAGCCCCAGCATTTT
j_gene: TRBJ1-2; v_gene: TRBV10-3; d_gene: TRBD1; abundance: -; CDR3aa: CAISEFKGANYGYTF; CDR3nt: TGTGCCATCAGTGAGTTTAAGGGGGCGAACTATGGCTACACCTTC
j_gene: TRBJ2-7; v_gene: TRBV7-9; d_gene: TRBD1; abundance: -; CDR3aa: CASSLTGRPYEQYF; CDR3nt: TGTGCCAGCAGCCTGACAGGGCGCCCGTACGAGCAGTACTTC
j_gene: TRBJ2-1; v_gene: TRBV5-4; d_gene: -; abundance: -; CDR3aa: CASSLGGGTPYNEQFF; CDR3nt: TGTGCCAGCAGCTTGGGTGGGGGCACGCCCTACAATGAGCAGTTCTTC
j_gene: TRBJ2-5; v_gene: TRBV6-5; d_gene: TRBD2; abundance: -; CDR3aa: CASIGTSWETQYF; CDR3nt: TGTGCCAGCATAGGGACTAGCTGGGAGACCCAGTACTTC
j_gene: TRBJ2-1; v_gene: TRBV15; d_gene: TRBD1; abundance: -; CDR3aa: CATSRDRDRGLDEQFF; CDR3nt: TGTGCCACCAGCAGAGATAGGGACAGGGGGTTAGATGAGCAGTTCTTC
j_gene: TRBJ2-7; v_gene: TRBV5-5; d_gene: TRBD1; abundance: -; CDR3aa: CASSLGFGDSSYEQYF; CDR3nt: TGTGCCAGCAGCTTGGGGTTTGGGGACAGCTCCTACGAGCAGTACTTC
j_gene: TRBJ1-6; v_gene: TRBV9; d_gene: -; abundance: -; CDR3aa: CASSEDVSSYNSPLHF; CDR3nt: TGTGCCAGCAGCGAGGACGTTAGCTCCTATAATTCACCCCTCCACTTT
j_gene: TRBJ1-1; v_gene: TRBV6-1; d_gene: -; abundance: -; CDR3aa: CASTEGTRTEAFF; CDR3nt: TGTGCCAGCACGGAAGGTACCAGAACTGAAGCTTTCTTT
j_gene: TRBJ2-3; v_gene: TRBV29-1; d_gene: -; abundance: -; CDR3aa: CSVEDLRHLSTDTQYF; CDR3nt: TGCAGCGTTGAAGATCTCCGGCACCTCAGCACAGATACGCAGTATTTT
j_gene: TRBJ2-2; v_gene: TRBV13; d_gene: -; abundance: -; CDR3aa: CASSLGQGAGELFF; CDR3nt: TGTGCCAGCAGCTTAGGGCAGGGTGCCGGGGAGCTGTTTTTT
j_gene: TRBJ1-5; v_gene: TRBV18; d_gene: -; abundance: -; CDR3aa: CASSPVALWDQPQHF; CDR3nt: TGTGCCAGCTCACCAGTCGCCCTTTGGGATCAGCCCCAGCATTTT
j_gene: TRBJ1-2; v_gene: TRBV19; d_gene: -; abundance: -; CDR3aa: CASEGYTF; CDR3nt: TGTGCCAGTGAGGGCTACACCTTC
j_gene: TRBJ1-6; v_gene: TRBV4-1; d_gene: TRBD1; abundance: -; CDR3aa: CASSSGTGYNSPLHF; CDR3nt: TGCGCCAGCAGCTCCGGGACAGGGTATAATTCACCCCTCCACTTT
j_gene: TRBJ1-1; v_gene: TRBV19; d_gene: -; abundance: -; CDR3aa: CASSISWGTEAFF; CDR3nt: TGTGCCAGTAGTATAAGTTGGGGGACTGAAGCTTTCTTT
j_gene: TRBJ1-1; v_gene: TRBV7-6; d_gene: -; abundance: -; CDR3aa: CASSLAAGPVTEAFF; CDR3nt: TGTGCCAGCAGCTTAGCGGCAGGGCCGGTCACTGAAGCTTTCTTT
j_gene: TRBJ1-5; v_gene: TRBV10-1; d_gene: -; abundance: -; CDR3aa: CASSEGFSGDQQPQHF; CDR3nt: TGCGCCAGCAGTGAGGGATTTTCAGGGGATCAGCAGCCCCAGCATTTT
j_gene: TRBJ2-3; v_gene: TRBV5-6; d_gene: -; abundance: -; CDR3aa: CASSSYTSTDTQYF; CDR3nt: TGTGCCAGCAGCTCCTATACGAGCACAGATACGCAGTATTTT
j_gene: TRBJ1-2; v_gene: TRBV2; d_gene: -; abundance: -; CDR3aa: CASSVGTAYGYTF; CDR3nt: TGTGCCAGCAGTGTTGGGACCGCCTATGGCTACACCTTC
j_gene: TRBJ2-3; v_gene: TRBV28; d_gene: TRBD1; abundance: -; CDR3aa: CASSHGTGRTDTQYF; CDR3nt: TGTGCCAGCAGCCACGGGACAGGACGCACAGATACGCAGTATTTT
j_gene: TRBJ1-3; v_gene: TRBV5-4; d_gene: -; abundance: -; CDR3aa: CASSLAGSGNTIYF; CDR3nt: TGTGCCAGCAGCTTGGCAGGGTCTGGAAACACCATATATTTT
j_gene: TRBJ1-4; v_gene: TRBV6-5; d_gene: TRBD1; abundance: once; CDR3aa: CASSYGRDSYNEKLFF; CDR3nt: TGTGCCAGCAGTTACGGCCGGGACAGCTATAATGAAAAACTGTTTTTT
j_gene: TRBJ2-7; v_gene: TRBV7-9; d_gene: -; abundance: few; CDR3aa: CASSLVSGEQYF; CDR3nt: TGTGCCAGCAGCTTAGTGTCCGGAGAGCAGTACTTC
j_gene: TRBJ1-4; v_gene: TRBV11-2; d_gene: -; abundance: -; CDR3aa: CASSLGGATNEKLFF; CDR3nt: TGTGCCAGCAGCTTGGGCGGAGCAACTAATGAAAAACTGTTTTTT
j_gene: TRBJ2-7; v_gene: TRBV12-5; d_gene: TRBD1; abundance: -; CDR3aa: CASDTGTGPSYEQYF; CDR3nt: TGTGCTAGTGACACCGGGACAGGGCCCTCCTACGAGCAGTACTTC
j_gene: TRBJ2-5; v_gene: TRBV6-5; d_gene: -; abundance: -; CDR3aa: CASSSTSKETQYF; CDR3nt: TGTGCCAGCAGTTCGACTAGTAAAGAGACCCAGTACTTC
j_gene: TRBJ2-7; v_gene: TRBV10-1; d_gene: -; abundance: -; CDR3aa: CASSDGGAWEQYF; CDR3nt: TGCGCCAGCAGTGATGGGGGGGCCTGGGAGCAGTACTTC
j_gene: TRBJ1-2; v_gene: TRBV19; d_gene: TRBD1; abundance: once; CDR3aa: CASSPGGQGRYGYTF; CDR3nt: TGTGCCAGTAGTCCGGGGGGACAGGGGCGCTATGGCTACACCTTC
j_gene: TRBJ1-1; v_gene: TRBV7-2; d_gene: -; abundance: -; CDR3aa: CASSLVDSNEAFF; CDR3nt: TGTGCCAGCAGCTTAGTAGACAGCAATGAAGCTTTCTTT